Each of the 20 T cell receptor beta chains below was sequenced from the same sample in a study of blood T cell repertoires in COVID-19. TCRdb's copy holds only in-frame clones and misses some; the assay was immunoSEQ multiplex PCR. The sample includes some 150,000 clones, 70% to 85% seen only once; the top ten take just under 9%. The sequencing input was peripheral blood. The receptors come from a woman of 80 years or more in a cohort sampled during active or convalescent COVID-19.

In its sample, this clone was seen a few times. This chain connects TRBV3-1 (or the pseudogene TRBV3-2) to TRBJ2-7; TRBD2 matches 10 bases. After removal of 4 bases from V and 2 bases from J, the junction contained 8 bases not matched to a gene. The germline gives CDR1 LGHDT, CDR2 YNNKEL (reference sequence). The CDR3 length is 16 residues. CDR3 DNA: TGTGCCAGCAGCCCGATCGGACTAGCGGCAACCTACGAGCAGTACTTC. Protein sequence: CASSPIGLAATYEQYF.

The CDR3 sequence is CASSFNSGGAETQYF. The CDR3 nucleotides read TGTGCCAGCAGCTTTAATAGCGGGGGGGCAGAGACCCAGTACTTC. The rearrangement uses TRBV7-2 and TRBJ2-5, with 11 bases fitting TRBD2. This CDR3 is built from 15 residues. With 3 bases clipped from V and 4 bases from J, the junction kept 4 bases outside the gene matches. Per germline, CDR1 SGHTA and CDR2 FQGNSA.

This sequence joins TRBV4-1 and TRBJ1-2, with a possible D match to TRBD1 (5 bases). V was trimmed by 3 bases and J by 8 bases, leaving 19 bases between them. The CDR3 is 15 amino acids. CDR1 is MGHRA and CDR2 is YSYEKL in the germline V gene. The CDR3 DNA sequence: TGCGCCAGCAGCCACCCGGGACTGACATCACGGGGCTACACCTTC. Protein: CASSHPGLTSRGYTF.

For this clone: Within the sample, other DNA sequences also encode this same CDR3. This chain uses TRBV18 with TRBJ1-1, with D tentatively TRBD1 (5 bases). Germline CDR1 and CDR2: KGHSH and LQKENI. The CDR3 has 13 residues. With 5 bases removed from V and 1 base from J, the gap between germline ends came to 8 bases. The CDR3 coding sequence is TGTGCCAGCTCAGGTCAGGGGAACACTGAAGCTTTCTTT. Protein product: CASSGQGNTEAFF.

This sequence joins TRBV19 and TRBJ2-1; 8 bases map to TRBD1. Trimming cost V 3 bases and J 10 bases; bases outside gene matches: 8. CDR1 and CDR2 from the germline V gene are LNHDA and SQIVND (reference sequence). CDR3 size: 14 residues. The CDR3 is CASSIVSGQDEQFF. The CDR3, as DNA: TGTGCCAGTAGTATCGTTTCGGGACAGGACGAGCAGTTCTTC.

The rearrangement links TRBV11-2 to TRBJ2-3, with D tentatively TRBD2 (5 bases). The germline V gene has CDR1 SGHAT and CDR2 FQNNGV. The CDR3 contains 13 residues. Between the trimmed V and J ends, which lost 4 bases and 11 bases, there was a span of 16 bases. Written as DNA, the CDR3 is TGTGCCAGCAGCTCCCCGGGATTTTGGGGGCAGTATTTT. Protein product: CASSSPGFWGQYF.

This chain uses TRBV3-1 (or the pseudogene TRBV3-2) with TRBJ2-5; 7 nucleotides align to TRBD1. The J segment lost 5 bases and the V segment lost 10 bases, leaving 10 bases of the junction unmatched. The CDR3 covers 13 residues. The germline V gene has CDR1 LGHDT and CDR2 YNNKEL (reference sequence). CDR3 bases: TGTGCCACTTCGCCGGGACAGCGGGAGACCCAGTACTTC. It is translated as CATSPGQRETQYF.

This chain joins TRBV10-3 and TRBJ1-1; TRBD1 is a possible D gene (5 bases). CDR1 and CDR2 (germline): ENHRY, SYGVKD. CDR3 size: 14 residues. Trimming took 2 bases from V and 2 from J, leaving 9 bases between them. CDR3 coding DNA: TGTGCCATCAGTGAGCTACAGGTAAACACTGAAGCTTTCTTT. Translated: CAISELQVNTEAFF.

The genes are TRBV19 and TRBJ2-1; a possible D gene is TRBD1 (6 bases). Germline V gives CDR1 LNHDA, CDR2 SQIVND (reference sequence). The V end was cut by 6 bases, the J end by 0 bases, with 15 bases between. This CDR3 is built from 16 residues. CDR3 in amino acids: CASRSQGLSSYNEQFF. CDR3 DNA: TGTGCCAGTAGATCACAGGGATTAAGCTCCTACAATGAGCAGTTCTTC.

This clone appeared a single time. This chain links TRBV18 with TRBJ2-5; 11 nucleotides align to TRBD2. Germline loops: CDR1 KGHSH, CDR2 LQKENI. After removal of 3 bases from V and 2 bases from J, the junction contained 5 bases not matched to a gene. The CDR3 length is 16 residues. The CDR3, as DNA: TGTGCCAGCTCACCCCGACTAGCGGGGAATCAAGAGACCCAGTACTTC. Translating it yields CASSPRLAGNQETQYF.

The chain uses TRBV7-2 and TRBJ1-1; the match to TRBD1 covers 7 bases. V lost 5 bases, J lost 10 bases, and 7 bases stayed unmatched. The CDR3 extends over 12 amino acids. Germline V lookup: CDR1 SGHTA, CDR2 FQGNSA. The CDR3 loop is CASSRGPRGAFF. CDR3 coding DNA: TGTGCCAGCAGCAGGGGGCCCCGGGGAGCTTTCTTT. The full variable domain, with the rest looked up from reference TRBV7-2 and TRBJ1-1, is GAGVSQSPSNKVTEKGKDVELRCDPISGHTALYWYRQSLGQGLEFLIYFQGNSAPDKSGLPSDRFSAERTGGSVSTLTIQRTQQEDSAVYLCASSRGPRGAFFGQGTRLTVV.

In its sample, this clone was seen a few times. The chain couples TRBV7-3 to TRBJ1-6; TRBD1 matches at 7 bases. CDR3 size: 14 residues. V shed 5 bases, J shed 5 bases, and the junction held 3 bases outside the gene matches. Germline V CDR1 and CDR2: SGHTA, FQGTGA. The CDR3 spells CASSATGNNSPLHF. Here the CDR3 DNA reads TGTGCCAGCAGCGCGACAGGGAATAATTCACCCCTCCACTTT.

The V gene is TRBV6-4, the J gene TRBJ2-5, with D possibly matching TRBD2 (6 bases). Germline lookup yields CDR1 MRHNA and CDR2 SNTAGT. The CDR3 has 14 amino acids. The V end was cut by 2 bases, the J end by 1 base, with 8 bases between. The DNA for the CDR3 is TGTGCCAGCAGTGACAGACTAGTCCAAGAGACCCAGTACTTC. Residues: CASSDRLVQETQYF.

This clone was picked up a small number of times. The chain combines TRBV2 with TRBJ2-5; TRBD1 matches at 8 bases. Per the germline V gene, CDR1 is SNHLY and CDR2 is FYNNEI. V was clipped by 8 bases and J by 7 bases; unmatched bases: 12. CDR3 size: 14 residues. CDR3 coding DNA: TGTGCCAGCTCCGGGACAGGTGGTTTGCGGACCCAGTACTTC. It translates to CASSGTGGLRTQYF.

V and J are TRBV6-2 or TRBV6-3 and TRBJ1-1, with TRBD1 matching over 7 bases. Trimming removed 4 bases from V and 5 bases from J; junction bases left unmatched: 13. The germline V gene encodes CDR1 MNHEY and CDR2 SVGEGT. This CDR3 contains 16 residues. The CDR3 loop is CASSLGTGTVRTEAFF. The CDR3 bases are TGTGCCAGCAGTTTAGGAACCGGGACAGTTAGAACTGAAGCTTTCTTT.

This rearrangement joins TRBV5-1 to TRBJ1-3; D uncertain. Per germline, CDR1 SGHRS and CDR2 YFSETQ. V lost 4 bases to trimming and J lost 0 bases, with 14 bases between them. This CDR3 region has 16 residues. CDR3 coding DNA: TGCGCCAGCAGCCTGGGAGGGCCCCACTCTGGAAACACCATATATTTT. Residues: CASSLGGPHSGNTIYF.

CDR3 DNA: TGTGCCACCAGTGATCCGGGGGGTGGCCCAAACAATGAGCAGTTCTTC. Protein sequence: CATSDPGGGPNNEQFF. The chain couples TRBV24-1 to TRBJ2-1; TRBD2 matches at 7 bases. V shed 3 bases, J shed 5 bases, and the junction held 9 bases outside the gene matches. The CDR3 consists of 16 residues. Germline lookup yields CDR1 KGHDR and CDR2 SFDVKD.

In DNA form, the CDR3 reads TGTGCCAGTAGGGAGAGAGGACAGACCTCTAACTATGGCTACACCTTC. Translation gives CASRERGQTSNYGYTF. This chain joins TRBV19 and TRBJ1-2; D is perhaps TRBD1 (6 bases). Trimming shortened V by 6 bases and J by 0 bases, and 17 bases separated the two germline ends. The CDR3 covers 16 residues. Germline CDR1 reads LNHDA; CDR2 reads SQIVND (reference sequence).

The rearrangement uses TRBV2 and TRBJ1-5, with 7 bases lining up with TRBD1. After removal of 2 bases from V and 7 bases from J, the junction contained 8 bases not matched to a gene. The CDR3 has 15 residues. Germline V gene lookup returns CDR1 SNHLY and CDR2 FYNNEI. The CDR3 here is CASSENRGLEQPQHF. The CDR3 nucleotides are TGTGCCAGCAGTGAAAACAGGGGCCTCGAACAGCCCCAGCATTTT.

The chain combines TRBV27 with TRBJ1-2; D gene uncertain. The germline V gene encodes CDR1 MNHEY and CDR2 SMNVEV (reference sequence). Trimming took 5 bases from V and 8 from J, leaving 18 bases between them. The CDR3 runs 14 residues. The DNA of the CDR3 is TGTGCCAGCAGTCCCACACGACGGAGTTGGGGCTACACCTTC. As protein: CASSPTRRSWGYTF.